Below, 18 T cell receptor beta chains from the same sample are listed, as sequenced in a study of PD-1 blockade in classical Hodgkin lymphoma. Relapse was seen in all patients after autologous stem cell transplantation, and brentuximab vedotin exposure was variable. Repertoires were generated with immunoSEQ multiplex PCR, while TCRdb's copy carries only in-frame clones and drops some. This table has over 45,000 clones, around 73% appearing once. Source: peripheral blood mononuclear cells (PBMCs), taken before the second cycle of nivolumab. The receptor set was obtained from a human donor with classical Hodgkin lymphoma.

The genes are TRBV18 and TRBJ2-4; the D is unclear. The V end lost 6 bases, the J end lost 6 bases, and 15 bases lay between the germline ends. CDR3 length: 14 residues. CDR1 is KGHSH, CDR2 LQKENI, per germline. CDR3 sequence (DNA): TGTGCCAGCTCCCCCCAGGACGGCTCAAACATTCAGTACTTC. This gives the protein CASSPQDGSNIQYF.

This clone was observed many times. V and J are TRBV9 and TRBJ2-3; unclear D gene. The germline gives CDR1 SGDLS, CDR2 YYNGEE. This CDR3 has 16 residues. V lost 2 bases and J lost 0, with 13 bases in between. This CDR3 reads CASSVGLGSSTDTQYF. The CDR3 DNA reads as TGTGCCAGCAGCGTCGGTTTGGGGTCGAGCACAGATACGCAGTATTTT.

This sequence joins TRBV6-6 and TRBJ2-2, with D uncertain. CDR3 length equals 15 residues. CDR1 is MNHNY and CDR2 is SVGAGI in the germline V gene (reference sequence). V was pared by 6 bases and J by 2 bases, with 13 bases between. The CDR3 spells CASSSLGLNTGELFF. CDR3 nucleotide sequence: TGTGCCAGCAGCTCCCTTGGGCTTAACACCGGGGAGCTGTTTTTT.

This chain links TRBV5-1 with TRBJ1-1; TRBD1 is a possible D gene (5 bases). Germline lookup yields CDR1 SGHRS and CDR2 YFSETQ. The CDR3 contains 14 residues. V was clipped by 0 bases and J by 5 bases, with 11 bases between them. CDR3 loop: CASSLVVGGTEAFF. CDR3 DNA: TGCGCCAGCAGCTTGGTGGTCGGGGGGACTGAAGCTTTCTTT.

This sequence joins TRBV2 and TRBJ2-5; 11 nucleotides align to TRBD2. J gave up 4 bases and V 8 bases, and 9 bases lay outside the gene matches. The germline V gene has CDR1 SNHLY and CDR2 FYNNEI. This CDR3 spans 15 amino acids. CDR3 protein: CASGEELAGVETQYF. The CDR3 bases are TGTGCCAGCGGGGAGGAACTAGCGGGAGTAGAGACCCAGTACTTC.

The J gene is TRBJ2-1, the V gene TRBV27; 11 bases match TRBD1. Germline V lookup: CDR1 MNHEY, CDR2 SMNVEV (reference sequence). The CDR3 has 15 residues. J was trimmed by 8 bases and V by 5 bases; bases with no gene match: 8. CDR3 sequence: CASSGRDRGIDEQFF. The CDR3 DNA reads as TGTGCCAGCAGTGGCCGGGACAGGGGGATCGATGAGCAGTTCTTC.

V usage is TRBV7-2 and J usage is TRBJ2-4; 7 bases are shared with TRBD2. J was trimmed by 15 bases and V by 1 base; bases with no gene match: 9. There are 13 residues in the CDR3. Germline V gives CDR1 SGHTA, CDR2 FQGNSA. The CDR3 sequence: CASSLGGGAPGYF. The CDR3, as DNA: TGTGCCAGCAGCTTAGGGGGGGGAGCCCCGGGGTACTTC.

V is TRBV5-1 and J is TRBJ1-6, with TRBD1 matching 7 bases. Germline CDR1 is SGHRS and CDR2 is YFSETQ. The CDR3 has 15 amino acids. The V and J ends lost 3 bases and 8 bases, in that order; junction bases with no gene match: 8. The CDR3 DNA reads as TGCGCCAGCAGCTCGACGACAGGGATGGATTCACCCCTCCACTTT. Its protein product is CASSSTTGMDSPLHF.

The CDR3 spells CASSTRTGSTDTQYF. CDR3 coding DNA: TGCGCCAGCAGCACGCGGACAGGGAGCACAGATACGCAGTATTTT. The V gene is TRBV5-1, the J gene TRBJ2-3, with TRBD1 identical over 8 bases. Trimming cost V 4 bases and J 0 bases; bases outside gene matches: 4. From germline, CDR1 is SGHRS and CDR2 YFSETQ. CDR3 length: 15 residues. Filled out from reference TRBV5-1 and TRBJ2-3, the complete variable domain reads KAGVTQTPRYLIKTRGQQVTLSCSPISGHRSVSWYQQTPGQGLQFLFEYFSETQRNKGNFPGRFSGRQFSNSRSEMNVSTLELGDSALYLCASSTRTGSTDTQYFGPGTRLTVL.

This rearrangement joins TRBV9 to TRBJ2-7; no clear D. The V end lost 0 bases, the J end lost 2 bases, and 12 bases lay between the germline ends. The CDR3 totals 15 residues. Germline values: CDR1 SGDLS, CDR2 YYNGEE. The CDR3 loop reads CASSVEVSATYEQYF. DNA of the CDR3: TGTGCCAGCAGCGTAGAAGTTTCGGCAACCTACGAGCAGTACTTC.

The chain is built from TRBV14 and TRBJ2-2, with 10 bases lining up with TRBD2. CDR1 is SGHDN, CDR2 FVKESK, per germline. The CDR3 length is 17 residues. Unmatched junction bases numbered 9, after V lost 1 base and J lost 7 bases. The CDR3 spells CASSQGALAGVNGELFF. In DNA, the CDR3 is TGTGCCAGCAGCCAAGGAGCTCTAGCGGGAGTTAACGGGGAGCTGTTTTTT.

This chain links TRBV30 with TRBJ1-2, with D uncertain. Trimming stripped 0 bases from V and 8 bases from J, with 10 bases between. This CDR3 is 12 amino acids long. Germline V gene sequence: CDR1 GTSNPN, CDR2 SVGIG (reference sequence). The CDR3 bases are TGTGCCTGGAGTGTATCGGGCTGGGGCTACACCTTC. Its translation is CAWSVSGWGYTF. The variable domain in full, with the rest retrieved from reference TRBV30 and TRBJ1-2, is SQTIHQWPATLVQPVGSPLSLECTVEGTSNPNLYWYRQAAGRGLQLLFYSVGIGQISSEVPQNLSASRPQDRQFILSSKKLLLSDSGFYLCAWSVSGWGYTFGSGTRLTVV.

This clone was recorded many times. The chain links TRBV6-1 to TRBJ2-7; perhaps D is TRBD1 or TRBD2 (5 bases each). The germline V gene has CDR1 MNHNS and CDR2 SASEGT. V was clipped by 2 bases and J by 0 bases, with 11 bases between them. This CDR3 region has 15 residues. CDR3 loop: CASSELGRSSYEQYF. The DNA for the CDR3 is TGTGCCAGCAGTGAATTGGGACGGAGCTCCTACGAGCAGTACTTC.

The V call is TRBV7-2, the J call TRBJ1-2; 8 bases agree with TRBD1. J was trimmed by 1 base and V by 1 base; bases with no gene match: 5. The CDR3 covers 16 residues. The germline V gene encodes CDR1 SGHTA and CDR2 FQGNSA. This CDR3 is CASSLVQGAFNYGYTF. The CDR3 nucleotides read TGTGCCAGCAGCTTAGTGCAGGGGGCATTTAACTATGGCTACACCTTC.

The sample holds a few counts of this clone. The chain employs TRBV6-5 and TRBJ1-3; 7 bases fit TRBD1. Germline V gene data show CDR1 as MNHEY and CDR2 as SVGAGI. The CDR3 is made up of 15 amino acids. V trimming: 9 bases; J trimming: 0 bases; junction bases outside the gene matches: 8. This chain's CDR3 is CASRGGDPSGNTIYF. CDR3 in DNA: TGTGCCAGTCGAGGGGGCGATCCCTCTGGAAACACCATATATTTT.

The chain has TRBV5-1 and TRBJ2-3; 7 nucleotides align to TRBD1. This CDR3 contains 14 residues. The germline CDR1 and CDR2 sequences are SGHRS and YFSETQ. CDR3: CASRAGGFTDTQYF. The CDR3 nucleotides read TGCGCAAGTCGGGCAGGGGGATTCACAGATACGCAGTATTTT.

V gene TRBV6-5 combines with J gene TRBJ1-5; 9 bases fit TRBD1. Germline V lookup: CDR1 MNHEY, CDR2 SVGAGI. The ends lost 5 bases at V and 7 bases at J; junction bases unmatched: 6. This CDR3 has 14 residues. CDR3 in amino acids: CASSTTGGGQPQHF. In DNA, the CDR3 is TGTGCCAGCAGTACCACAGGGGGCGGGCAGCCCCAGCATTTT.

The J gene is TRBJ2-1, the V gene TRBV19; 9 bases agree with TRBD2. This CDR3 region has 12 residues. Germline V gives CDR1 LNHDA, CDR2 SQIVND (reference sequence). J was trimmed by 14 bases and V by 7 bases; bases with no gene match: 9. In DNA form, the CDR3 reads TGTGCCAGTATGAGGCGGGAGGGCGGGAAGTTCTTC. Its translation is CASMRREGGKFF. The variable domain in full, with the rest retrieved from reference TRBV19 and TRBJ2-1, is DGGITQSPKYLFRKEGQNVTLSCEQNLNHDAMYWYRQDPGQGLRLIYYSQIVNDFQKGDIAEGYSVSREKKESFPLTVTSAQKNPTAFYLCASMRREGGKFFGPGTRLTVL.